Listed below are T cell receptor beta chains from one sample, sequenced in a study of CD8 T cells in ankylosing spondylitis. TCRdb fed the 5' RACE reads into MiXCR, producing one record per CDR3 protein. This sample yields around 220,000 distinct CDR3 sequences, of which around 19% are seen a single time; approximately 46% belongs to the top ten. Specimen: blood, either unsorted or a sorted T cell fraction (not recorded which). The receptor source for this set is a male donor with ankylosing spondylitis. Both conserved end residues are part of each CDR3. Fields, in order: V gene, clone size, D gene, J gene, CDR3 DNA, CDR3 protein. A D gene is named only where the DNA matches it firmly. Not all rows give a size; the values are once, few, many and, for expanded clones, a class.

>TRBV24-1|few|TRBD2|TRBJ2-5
TGTGCCACCAGTGACTCCGGGGGGGAGACCCAGTACTTC
CATSDSGGETQYF
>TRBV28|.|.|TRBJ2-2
TGTGCCAGCAGTTTATGCAGGCGGGGAATATGCACCGGGGAGCTGTTTTTT
CASSLCRRGICTGELFF
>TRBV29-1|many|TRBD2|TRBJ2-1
TGCAGCGTTGATGGGGGACTAGCGGGAGTTCATGAGCAGTTCTTC
CSVDGGLAGVHEQFF
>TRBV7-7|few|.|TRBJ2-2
TGTGCCAGCAGCTCCAACCGGGCCCCAAGCCTTCTAGCCCCCGGGGAGCTGTTTTTT
CASSSNRAPSLLAPGELFF
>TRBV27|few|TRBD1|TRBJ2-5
TGTGCCAGCAGTTCCAGACAGGGGAATGGAGAGACCCAGTACTTC
CASSSRQGNGETQYF
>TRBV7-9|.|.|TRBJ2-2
TGTGCCAGCAGCTTTGACCAAAGCCCCGGGGAGCTGTTTTTT
CASSFDQSPGELFF
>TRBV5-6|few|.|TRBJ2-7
TGTGCCAGCAGCTTGTCCGATTACTCCTACGAGCAGTACTTC
CASSLSDYSYEQYF
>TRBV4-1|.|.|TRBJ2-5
TGCGCCAGCAGCCAACGGACACAAGAGACCCAGTACTTC
CASSQRTQETQYF
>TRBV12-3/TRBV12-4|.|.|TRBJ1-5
TGTGCCAGCAGCCGGGCTACGGATGGCAATCAGCCCCAGCATTTT
CASSRATDGNQPQHF
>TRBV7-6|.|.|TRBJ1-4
TGTGCCAGCAAGGGGCTGGTTAATGAAAAACTGTTTTTT
CASKGLVNEKLFF
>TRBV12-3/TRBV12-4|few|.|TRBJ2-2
TGTGCCAGCGGGGACAACCCTCGATTGGGGGAGCTGTTTTTT
CASGDNPRLGELFF
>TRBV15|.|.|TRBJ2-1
TGTGCCACCCGGGGGACAGCAAACAATGAGCAGTTCTTC
CATRGTANNEQFF
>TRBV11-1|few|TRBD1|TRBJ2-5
TGTGCCAGCAGCTCTCCCCGAGGACAGGGGGCACCCCAAGAGACCCAGTACTTC
CASSSPRGQGAPQETQYF
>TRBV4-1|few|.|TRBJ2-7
TGCGCCAGCAGCCAAGTCGCTGAGGCCGAGGAGCAGTACTTC
CASSQVAEAEEQYF
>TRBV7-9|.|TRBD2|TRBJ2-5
TGTGCCAGCACCCTGCGGAACGGCGGGAGAGAGACCCAGTACTTC
CASTLRNGGRETQYF
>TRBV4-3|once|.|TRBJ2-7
TGCGCCAGCAGCCCTCGGACAGCCGGGGACTACGAGCAGTACTTC
CASSPRTAGDYEQYF
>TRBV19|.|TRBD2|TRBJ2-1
TGTGCCAGTAGTCAAGCGGGAGGGCCCGGCAATGAGCAGTTCTTC
CASSQAGGPGNEQFF
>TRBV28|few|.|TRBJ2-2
TGTGCCAGCAGCCCGGACTCACCGGAGTCCGGGGAGCTGTTTTTT
CASSPDSPESGELFF
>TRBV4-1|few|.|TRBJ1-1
TGCGCCTCCGGGGGAAGCGTGAACACTGAAGCTTTCTTT
CASGGSVNTEAFF
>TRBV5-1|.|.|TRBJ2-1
TGCGCCAGCTCAGATAGTAGGGGTGACGAGCAGTTCTTC
CASSDSRGDEQFF
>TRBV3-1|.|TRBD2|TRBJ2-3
TGTGCCAGCAGCTCATCCTTTCTAGCGGGAGGACGGACTAGCACAGATACGCAGTATTTT
CASSSSFLAGGRTSTDTQYF
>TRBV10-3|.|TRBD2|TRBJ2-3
TGTGCCATCAGTGTGGATAGCGGGAGAGATACGCAGTATTTT
CAISVDSGRDTQYF
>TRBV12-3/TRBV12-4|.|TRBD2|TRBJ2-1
TGTGCCACCCAAACTCTAGCGGGAGAGTCCTACAATGAGCAGTTCTTC
CATQTLAGESYNEQFF
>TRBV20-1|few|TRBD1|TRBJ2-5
TGCAGTGCTAGAGATCCCCAGACAGGGGGACAAGAGACCCAGTACTTC
CSARDPQTGGQETQYF
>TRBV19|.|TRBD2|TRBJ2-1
TGTGCCAGTAGTATAGAAGCGGGAGGCAATGAGCAGTTCTTC
CASSIEAGGNEQFF
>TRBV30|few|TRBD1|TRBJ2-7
TGTGCCTGGGGGGACAGCCGGGAGCAGTACTTC
CAWGDSREQYF
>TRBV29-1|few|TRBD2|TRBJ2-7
TGCAGCGTGGAGACTAGCGGGAGGCCCGAGCAGTACTTC
CSVETSGRPEQYF
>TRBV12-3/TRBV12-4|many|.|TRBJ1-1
TGTGCCAGCAGACCCGGGGTGAACACTGAAGCTTTCTTT
CASRPGVNTEAFF
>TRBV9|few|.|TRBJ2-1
TGTGCCAGCAGCGTAGGGGTAGGAGGCAATGAGCAGTTCTTC
CASSVGVGGNEQFF
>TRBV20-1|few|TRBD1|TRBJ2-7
TGCAGTGCTAGAGGGGAAGGGACAGGGAGGTACGAGCAGTACTTC
CSARGEGTGRYEQYF